A single sample gave rise to the 5 T cell receptor beta chains below, sequenced in a study of technical replicates of blood from several donors. Assay: immunoSEQ multiplex PCR; the TCRdb copy retains only in-frame clones and omits some. The top ten clones hold approximately 0.41% of a sample with about 74,000 clones, over 75% of them seen once. Sequencing was carried out using T cells isolated from PBMCs. Source of these receptors: a human donor in good health.

A single count supports this clone. The V call is TRBV27, the J call TRBJ1-2; the match to TRBD1 covers 7 bases. The CDR3 consists of 12 residues. The V gene end was trimmed by 8 bases and the J gene end by 1 base; junction bases not matched to a gene: 1. Germline V gives CDR1 MNHEY, CDR2 SMNVEV (reference sequence). CDR3 sequence: CASGDSNYGYTF. CDR3 coding DNA: TGTGCCAGCGGGGACAGTAACTATGGCTACACCTTC.

The chain carries TRBV6-6 and TRBJ1-1; D might be TRBD1 (5 bases). The germline gives CDR1 MNHNY, CDR2 SVGAGI (reference sequence). The CDR3 runs 13 residues. Trimming removed 4 bases at V and 1 base at J, with 7 bases between. The CDR3, as DNA: TGTGCCAGCAGTTCTGGGGCGAACACTGAAGCTTTCTTT. This codes for CASSSGANTEAFF.

The gene calls are TRBV28 and TRBJ2-5, with D possibly being TRBD1 (6 bases). The germline CDR1 and CDR2 sequences are MDHEN and SYDVKM. Trimming stripped 3 bases from V and 5 bases from J, with 13 bases between. CDR3 size: 14 residues. In DNA form, the CDR3 reads TGTGCCAGCAGTTTGTCAGGGGCGAGGGAGACCCAGTACTTC. Its translation: CASSLSGARETQYF.

This chain connects TRBV5-4 to TRBJ2-7, with TRBD1 matching 7 bases. Germline trimming cut 4 bases from V and 2 bases from J; bases unmatched to any gene: 3. Germline V gene data show CDR1 as SGHNT and CDR2 as YYREEE (reference sequence). The length of the CDR3 is 13 residues. CDR3 sequence: CASSRQGTYEQYF. The CDR3 DNA sequence: TGTGCCAGCAGCCGACAGGGAACCTACGAGCAGTACTTC.

The rearrangement uses TRBV15 and TRBJ1-5; D ambiguous. Germline V gives CDR1 LNHNV, CDR2 YYDKDF (reference sequence). This CDR3 is 19 amino acids long. V dropped 0 bases and J dropped 0 bases, with 18 bases sitting between them. CDR3 nucleotide sequence: TGTGCCACCAGCAGAGATCGAGGGTACGACGCTTATAGCAATCAGCCCCAGCATTTT. It is translated as CATSRDRGYDAYSNQPQHF. Together with reference TRBV15 and TRBJ1-5, the CDR3 gives the full variable domain: DAMVIQNPRYQVTQFGKPVTLSCSQTLNHNVMYWYQQKSSQAPKLLFHYYDKDFNNEADTPDNFQSRRPNTSFCFLDIRSPGLGDTAMYLCATSRDRGYDAYSNQPQHFGDGTRLSIL.